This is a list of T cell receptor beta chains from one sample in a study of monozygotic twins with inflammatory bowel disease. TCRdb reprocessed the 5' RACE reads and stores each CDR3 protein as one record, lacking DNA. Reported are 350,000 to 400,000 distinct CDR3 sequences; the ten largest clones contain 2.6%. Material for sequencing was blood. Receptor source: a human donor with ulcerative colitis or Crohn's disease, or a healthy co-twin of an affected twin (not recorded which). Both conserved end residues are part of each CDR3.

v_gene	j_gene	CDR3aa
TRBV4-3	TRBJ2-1	CASSQEVGGHEQFF
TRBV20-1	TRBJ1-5	CSARPPRGYSNQPQHF
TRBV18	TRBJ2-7	CASSPVSSGGRGEQYF
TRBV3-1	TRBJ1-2	CASSQVTRYGYTF
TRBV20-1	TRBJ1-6	CSARVGGYSPLHF
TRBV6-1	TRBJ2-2	CASNGRSLVNAGELFF
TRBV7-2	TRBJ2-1	CASSSQDRGLYNEQFF
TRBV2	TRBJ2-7	CASSNRGPGEQYF
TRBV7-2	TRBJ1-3	CASSLSGNTIYF
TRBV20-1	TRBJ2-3	CSAVAGGLTQYF
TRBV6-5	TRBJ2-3	CASRGSSTDTQYF
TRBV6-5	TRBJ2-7	CASSYSLAGGRNEQYF
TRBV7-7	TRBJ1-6	CASSKNNNSPLHF
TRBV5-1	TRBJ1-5	CASSPDFDQPQHF
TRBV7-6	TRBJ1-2	CASSLASKEGNYGYTF
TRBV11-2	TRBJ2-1	CASSFGQIYNEQFF
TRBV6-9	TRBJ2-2	CASPRTGNTGELFF
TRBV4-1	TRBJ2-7	CASSRQDRNTYEQYF
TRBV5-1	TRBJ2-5	CASSPDSLEAQYF
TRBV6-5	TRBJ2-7	CASSYSEGLRVYEQYF
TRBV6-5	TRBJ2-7	CASSYAGGSSYEQYF
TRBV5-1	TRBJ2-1	CASSVPGLASEQFF
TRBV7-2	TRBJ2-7	CASSRPGTGKGYEQYF
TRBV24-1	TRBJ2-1	CATSDPPTETYNEQFF
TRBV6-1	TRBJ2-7	CASNPQKSRYYEQYF
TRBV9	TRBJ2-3	CASSPPGGLLSTDTQYF
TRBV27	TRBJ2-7	CASSLLDGPYEQYF
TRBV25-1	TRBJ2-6	CASSDGHSGANVLTF
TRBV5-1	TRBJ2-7	CASSLALGREVEQYF
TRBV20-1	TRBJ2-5	CSARGSSGGTETQYF
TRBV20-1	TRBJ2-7	CSARGGDSYEQYF
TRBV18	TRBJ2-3	CASSLGQGGFTDTQYF
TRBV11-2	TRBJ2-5	CASSLGSSGRGARKTQYF
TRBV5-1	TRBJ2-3	CASSLVSLRGLGRDTQYF
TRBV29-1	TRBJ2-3	CSAKITGGFGADTQYF
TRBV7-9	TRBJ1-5	CASSATGEYQPQHF
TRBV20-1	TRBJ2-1	CSARGSNEQFF
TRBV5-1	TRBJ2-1	CASSFTGESYNEQFF
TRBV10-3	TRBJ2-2	CAISDTHRAGTGELFF
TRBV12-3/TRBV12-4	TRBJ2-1	CASSFQGGVSYNEQFF
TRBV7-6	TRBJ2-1	CASSLERSGGNIYNEQFF
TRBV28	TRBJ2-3	CASVLGTSGRTDTQYF
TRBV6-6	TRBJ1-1	CASSYHDRDAEAFF
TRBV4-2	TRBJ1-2	CASSQRTQGAYGYTF
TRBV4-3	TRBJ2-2	CASSQDLGGGWPGELFF